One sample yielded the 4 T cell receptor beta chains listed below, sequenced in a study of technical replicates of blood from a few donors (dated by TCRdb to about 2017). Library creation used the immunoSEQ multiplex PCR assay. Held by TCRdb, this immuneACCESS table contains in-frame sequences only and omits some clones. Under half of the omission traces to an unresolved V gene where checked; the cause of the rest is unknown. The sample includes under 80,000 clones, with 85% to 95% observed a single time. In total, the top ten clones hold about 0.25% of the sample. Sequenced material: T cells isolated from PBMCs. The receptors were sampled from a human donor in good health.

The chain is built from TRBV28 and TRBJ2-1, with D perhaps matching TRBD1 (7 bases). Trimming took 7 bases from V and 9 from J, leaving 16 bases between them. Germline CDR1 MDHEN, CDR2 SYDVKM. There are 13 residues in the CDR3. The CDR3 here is CASTTGAGPEQFF. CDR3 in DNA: TGTGCCAGCACTACAGGGGCGGGGCCTGAGCAGTTCTTC.

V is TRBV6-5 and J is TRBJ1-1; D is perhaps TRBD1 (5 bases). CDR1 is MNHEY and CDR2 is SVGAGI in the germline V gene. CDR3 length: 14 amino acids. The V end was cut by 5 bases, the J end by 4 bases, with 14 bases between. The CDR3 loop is CASSPIRDFTEAFF. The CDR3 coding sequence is TGTGCCAGCAGTCCTATCAGGGATTTCACTGAAGCTTTCTTT.

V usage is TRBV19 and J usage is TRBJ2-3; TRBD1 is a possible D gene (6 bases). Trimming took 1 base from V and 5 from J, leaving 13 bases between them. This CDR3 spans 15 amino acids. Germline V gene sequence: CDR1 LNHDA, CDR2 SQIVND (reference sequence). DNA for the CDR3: TGTGCCAGTAGTATAGCTCCCTCAGGGGTAGATACGCAGTATTTT. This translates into CASSIAPSGVDTQYF.

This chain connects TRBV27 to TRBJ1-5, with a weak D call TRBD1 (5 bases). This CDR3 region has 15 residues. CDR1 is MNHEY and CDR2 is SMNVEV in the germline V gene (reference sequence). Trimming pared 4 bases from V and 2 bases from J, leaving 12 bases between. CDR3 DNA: TGTGCCAGCAGTTCCACAGGTGAGGGCAATCAGCCCCAGCATTTT. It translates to CASSSTGEGNQPQHF.